The 11 T cell receptor beta chains below were found in one sample sequenced in a study of T cell repertoires in cytomegalovirus infection. Using its own MiXCR run on the reads, TCRdb lists one record per CDR3 protein. The sample holds approximately 290,000 distinct CDR3 sequences; around 25% are singletons and the top ten take approximately 13%. Sequencing used PBMCs. These receptors were taken from a human donor in good health (CMV status not recorded). Some clones in this sample may be carry-over from other donors' samples.

This clonotype came up a few times. This rearrangement joins TRBV20-1 to TRBJ2-7; 7 bases line up with TRBD1. Germline CDR1 reads DFQATT; CDR2 reads SNEGSKA (reference sequence). Trimming cost V 7 bases and J 3 bases; bases outside gene matches: 15. This CDR3 is built from 15 residues. The DNA for the CDR3 is TGCAGTGGCCGGGACAGACCTCAGTGGGACTACGAGCAGTACTTC. The encoded protein is CSGRDRPQWDYEQYF.

The gene calls are TRBV19 and TRBJ2-3; no clear D gene. There are 15 residues in the CDR3. Germline-derived CDR1 and CDR2 are LNHDA and SQIVND (reference sequence). The germline V and J ends were trimmed by 5 bases and 0 bases, with 12 bases remaining between them. CDR3 nucleotide sequence: TGTGCCAGTAGTCATGGCGTTGCTAGCACAGATACGCAGTATTTT. Its protein is CASSHGVASTDTQYF.

The sample holds a few counts of this clonotype. The V call is TRBV15, the J call TRBJ2-3; 12 bases match TRBD2. Per germline, CDR1 LNHNV and CDR2 YYDKDF (reference sequence). Unmatched junction bases numbered 5, after V lost 7 bases and J lost 3 bases. This CDR3 comprises 15 residues. CDR3 protein: CATTLAGGRTDTQYF. For the CDR3, the DNA is TGTGCCACCACTCTAGCGGGGGGGCGTACAGATACGCAGTATTTT.

This clonotype was picked up many times. The J gene is TRBJ2-7, the V gene TRBV28, with TRBD1 identical over 11 bases. Germline CDR1 and CDR2: MDHEN and SYDVKM. This CDR3 spans 15 amino acids. Losses at the gene ends were 5 bases for V and 4 bases for J; bases not matched to a gene: 7. As DNA, the CDR3 is TGTGCCAGCAGTCTCGGGACAGGGGGATTATACGAGCAGTACTTC. Translating gives CASSLGTGGLYEQYF.

The rearrangement joins TRBV18 to TRBJ2-3, with 8 bases fitting TRBD1. CDR3 length equals 15 residues. The germline CDR1 and CDR2 sequences are KGHSH and LQKENI. V lost 4 bases, J lost 2 bases, and 5 bases stayed unmatched. The CDR3 spells CASSRGQGTTDTQYF. Here the CDR3 DNA reads TGTGCCAGCTCACGAGGACAGGGTACCACAGATACGCAGTATTTT.

This clonotype was found a few times. CDR3 DNA sequence: TGTGCCAGCAGCTCACGGACAGGGAGAGTACAAGAGACCCAGTACTTC. Amino acids: CASSSRTGRVQETQYF. V usage is TRBV7-2 and J usage is TRBJ2-5; 8 nucleotides align to TRBD1. The CDR3 is 16 residues long. The V gene end was trimmed by 4 bases and the J gene end by 2 bases; junction bases not matched to a gene: 9. Germline V lookup: CDR1 SGHTA, CDR2 FQGNSA.

This clonotype has ten or more counts. This chain joins TRBV7-9 and TRBJ2-7, with D unresolved. Trimming shortened V by 1 base and J by 7 bases, and 20 bases separated the two germline ends. The CDR3 has 16 residues. Germline values: CDR1 SEHNR, CDR2 FQNEAQ (reference sequence). The CDR3 here is CASSLVSGPGLVEQYF. CDR3 DNA sequence: TGTGCCAGCAGCTTAGTTTCCGGCCCCGGTTTGGTGGAGCAGTACTTC. The variable domain in full, with the rest retrieved from reference TRBV7-9 and TRBJ2-7, is DTGVSQNPRHKITKRGQNVTFRCDPISEHNRLYWYRQTLGQGPEFLTYFQNEAQLEKSRLLSDRFSAERPKGSFSTLEIQRTEQGDSAMYLCASSLVSGPGLVEQYFGPGTRLTVT.

This clonotype was seen repeatedly, ten times or more. This rearrangement joins TRBV7-9 to TRBJ1-2, with D possibly matching TRBD1 (5 bases). Trimming stripped 6 bases from V and 1 base from J, with 21 bases between. Germline values: CDR1 SEHNR, CDR2 FQNEAQ (reference sequence). CDR3 length equals 17 residues. DNA of the CDR3: TGTGCCAGCAGGGGGGGACGAGCGTCGCATTATAACTATGGCTACACCTTC. The encoded protein is CASRGGRASHYNYGYTF.

The chain joins TRBV7-2 to TRBJ2-1; tentative D call: TRBD1 (6 bases). Trimming left V 7 bases short and J 5 bases short, with 12 bases between. This CDR3 has 13 residues. Germline CDR1 is SGHTA and CDR2 is FQGNSA. The chain's CDR3 is CASTYRVNNEQFF. In nucleotides, the CDR3 is TGTGCCAGCACATACAGGGTAAACAATGAGCAGTTCTTC.

The rearrangement joins TRBV14 to TRBJ1-6; D remains unclear. The CDR3 spans 16 residues. The V end was cut by 1 base, the J end by 6 bases, with 13 bases between. Germline V CDR1 and CDR2: SGHDN, FVKESK. CDR3 in DNA: TGTGCCAGCAGCCAAGCCCCCCCTCGGGGTAATTCACCCCTCCACTTT. Encoded protein: CASSQAPPRGNSPLHF.

This clonotype was counted many times. CDR3 coding DNA: TGTGCCAGCAGCTCACTGCAGGGAAATCAGCCCCAGCATTTT. This sequence encodes CASSSLQGNQPQHF. This chain uses TRBV28 with TRBJ1-5, with D tentatively TRBD1 (5 bases). V shed 6 bases and J shed 4 bases, with 13 bases lying between them. Germline CDR1 reads MDHEN; CDR2 reads SYDVKM. The CDR3 extends over 14 amino acids.